This TCR beta chain derives from a study of T cells in Graves' hyperthyroidism and ophthalmopathy. The CDR3 has 17 amino acids. Per germline, CDR1 MGHRA and CDR2 YSYEKL. J was trimmed by 3 bases and V by 2 bases; bases with no gene match: 9. This clonotype was counted only a few times. The investigators amplified TCR beta CDR3 regions from RNA transcripts. Researchers ran a first-round RT-PCR on the TCR CDR3 using the HTBI primer set. TCRdb redid the calling of the multiplex PCR reads with MiXCR, one entry per CDR3 protein. This sample has about 640,000 distinct CDR3 sequences; 13% to 15% occur once, and the top ten carry approximately 12%.

Sequencing was performed on blood. This rearrangement joins TRBV4-1 to TRBJ2-3; 9 bases fit TRBD2. The TCR sequence derives from a woman aged 45 to 65 with Graves' ophthalmopathy. In DNA form, the CDR3 reads TGCGCCAGCAGCCAATCGGTAGCGGGAGTACGGACAGATACGCAGTATTTT. Protein sequence: CASSQSVAGVRTDTQYF.